The 9 T cell receptor beta chains below come from one sample, sequenced in a study of T cell responses to AZD1222 COVID-19 vaccine. Repertoires were generated with immunoSEQ multiplex PCR, while TCRdb's copy carries only in-frame clones and drops some. The sample shows over 120,000 clones, 86% of them seen only once. This material consisted of peripheral blood, taken 28 days after the second AZD1222 dose. These receptor sequences come from an adult who received the AZD1222 COVID-19 vaccine.

CDR3 bases: TGTGCCAGCAGTTACACGACGGGAAATGAAAAACTGTTTTTT. As protein: CASSYTTGNEKLFF. The chain has TRBV6-5 and TRBJ1-4, with D unclear. V lost 2 bases to trimming and J lost 5 bases, with 9 bases between them. The CDR3 consists of 14 residues. The V gene's germline CDR1 is MNHEY and CDR2 SVGAGI.

The rearrangement joins TRBV27 to TRBJ1-1, with D hard to call. This CDR3 spans 14 amino acids. Trimming took 2 bases from V and 4 from J, leaving 11 bases between them. Germline CDR1 and CDR2: MNHEY and SMNVEV (reference sequence). This CDR3 reads CASSLAPGITEAFF. The CDR3 coding sequence is TGTGCCAGCAGTTTAGCCCCGGGTATCACTGAAGCTTTCTTT.

The gene calls are TRBV5-1 and TRBJ1-6, with 10 bases that match TRBD1. Germline V CDR1 and CDR2: SGHRS, YFSETQ. The ends lost 2 bases at V and 10 bases at J; junction bases unmatched: 3. The CDR3 is made up of 14 amino acids. The CDR3 sequence: CASSFGTGDSPLHF. The CDR3 bases are TGCGCCAGCAGCTTTGGGACAGGGGACTCACCCCTCCACTTT.

V and J are TRBV7-8 and TRBJ2-3, with 12 positions matching TRBD2. The CDR3 length is 16 residues. With V trimmed by 5 bases and J by 2 bases, 5 bases remained unmatched. Germline assignment: CDR1 SGHVS and CDR2 FQNEAQ. CDR3 DNA: TGTGCCAGCAGCGCCCTAGCGGGAGGGCCCACAGATACGCAGTATTTT. This sequence encodes CASSALAGGPTDTQYF.

The chain uses TRBV15 and TRBJ1-1; tentative D call: TRBD1 (6 bases). Trimming took 5 bases from V and 1 from J, leaving 11 bases between them. From germline, CDR1 is LNHNV and CDR2 YYDKDF (reference sequence). CDR3 length: 14 amino acids. This CDR3 reads CATSPPGANTEAFF. In DNA form, the CDR3 reads TGTGCCACCAGCCCCCCAGGGGCGAACACTGAAGCTTTCTTT.

This sequence joins TRBV29-1 and TRBJ2-2; D unclear. This CDR3 is 12 amino acids long. The germline V gene has CDR1 SQVTM and CDR2 ANQGSEA. Trimming stripped 2 bases from V and 3 bases from J, with 4 bases between. CDR3 nucleotide sequence: TGCAGCGTTGAACGGGACACCGGGGAGCTGTTTTTT. It encodes CSVERDTGELFF.

This chain joins TRBV19 and TRBJ2-1, with D perhaps TRBD1 (6 bases). Between the trimmed V and J ends, which lost 2 bases and 3 bases, there was a span of 8 bases. The CDR3 sequence is 14 residues long. Germline lookup yields CDR1 LNHDA and CDR2 SQIVND (reference sequence). CDR3 in amino acids: CASSIQDSYNEQFF. The CDR3 DNA sequence: TGTGCCAGTAGTATACAGGACAGCTACAATGAGCAGTTCTTC.

CDR3 bases: TGCAGCGTTGAAAGGACAGGGTTTAAGAACACTGAAGCTTTCTTT. Amino acid sequence: CSVERTGFKNTEAFF. The V gene is TRBV29-1, the J gene TRBJ1-1; the match to TRBD1 covers 8 bases. The CDR3 is 15 residues long. The V segment lost 2 bases and the J segment 1 base; nucleotides outside the gene matches: 6. From germline, CDR1 is SQVTM and CDR2 ANQGSEA. The whole variable domain, filled in from reference TRBV29-1 and TRBJ1-1, reads SAVISQKPSRDICQRGTSLTIQCQVDSQVTMMFWYRQQPGQSLTLIATANQGSEATYESGFVIDKFPISRPNLTFSTLTVSNMSPEDSSIYLCSVERTGFKNTEAFFGQGTRLTVV.

V gene TRBV2 combines with J gene TRBJ1-5; no firm D call. V was shortened by 6 bases and J by 6 bases, with 9 bases between the two germline ends. The CDR3 is 12 residues long. The germline gives CDR1 SNHLY, CDR2 FYNNEI. The CDR3 is CASRETGQPQHF. Written as DNA, the CDR3 is TGTGCCAGCAGGGAAACGGGTCAGCCCCAGCATTTT. The full variable domain, with the rest looked up from reference TRBV2 and TRBJ1-5, is EPEVTQTPSHQVTQMGQEVILRCVPISNHLYFYWYRQILGQKVEFLVSFYNNEISEKSEIFDDQFSVERPDGSNFTLKIRSTKLEDSAMYFCASRETGQPQHFGDGTRLSIL.